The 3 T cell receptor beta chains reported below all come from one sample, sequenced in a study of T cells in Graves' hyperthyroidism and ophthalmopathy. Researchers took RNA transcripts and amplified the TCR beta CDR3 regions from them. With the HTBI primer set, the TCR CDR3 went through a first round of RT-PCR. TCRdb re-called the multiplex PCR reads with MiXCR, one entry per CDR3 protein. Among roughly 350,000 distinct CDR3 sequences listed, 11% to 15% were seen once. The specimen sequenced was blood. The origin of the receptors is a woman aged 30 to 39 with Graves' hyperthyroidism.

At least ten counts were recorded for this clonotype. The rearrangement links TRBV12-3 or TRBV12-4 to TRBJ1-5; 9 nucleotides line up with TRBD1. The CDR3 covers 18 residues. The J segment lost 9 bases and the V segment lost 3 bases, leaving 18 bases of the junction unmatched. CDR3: CASSFMRIWGQGPSPQHF. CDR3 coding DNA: TGTGCCAGCAGTTTTATGCGGATTTGGGGACAGGGTCCTTCGCCCCAGCATTTT.

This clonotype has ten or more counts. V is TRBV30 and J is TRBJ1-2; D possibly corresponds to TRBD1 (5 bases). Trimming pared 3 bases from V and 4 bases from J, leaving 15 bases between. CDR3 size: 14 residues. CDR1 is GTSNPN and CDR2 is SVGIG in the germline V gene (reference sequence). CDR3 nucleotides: TGTGCCTGGAGAGTGACGGGACGGTCCTATGGCTACACCTTC. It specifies CAWRVTGRSYGYTF.

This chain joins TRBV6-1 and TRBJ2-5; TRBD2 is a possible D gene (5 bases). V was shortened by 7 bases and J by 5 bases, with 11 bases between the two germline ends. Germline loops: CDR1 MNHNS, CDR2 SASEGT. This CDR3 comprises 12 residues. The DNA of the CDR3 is TGTGCCAGCACCGCGACGGGGGAGACCCAGTACTTC. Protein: CASTATGETQYF.